These 28 T cell receptor beta chains were sequenced from one sample in a study of cytomegalovirus exposure and HLA in healthy donors. PCR employed 60 Vbeta and 13 Jbeta primers. Sequenced by immunoSEQ multiplex PCR; TCRdb stores in-frame clones only, minus some. The table shows around 90,000 clones, with more than 75% occurring only once. The sample was PBMCs. The receptors were sampled from a human donor in good health.

The genes are TRBV11-3 and TRBJ2-1; no definite D call. V was trimmed by 5 bases and J by 7 bases, leaving 9 bases between them. In germline, CDR1 is SGHNT, CDR2 YENEEA. The CDR3 totals 12 residues. This CDR3 is CASSHSENEQFF. The CDR3 DNA sequence: TGTGCCAGCAGCCATAGTGAGAATGAGCAGTTCTTC.

The chain carries TRBV20-1 and TRBJ1-1; no definite D call. Looked up from germline, CDR1 is DFQATT and CDR2 is SNEGSKA (reference sequence). CDR3 length: 11 residues. V lost 0 bases and J 7 bases, leaving 6 bases between the germline ends. The CDR3 is CSARDPNEAFF. As DNA, the CDR3 is TGCAGTGCTAGAGACCCCAATGAAGCTTTCTTT.

V is TRBV6-1 and J is TRBJ1-6; no reliable D call. Germline loops: CDR1 MNHNS, CDR2 SASEGT. Trimming removed 4 bases from V and 1 base from J, with 8 bases in between. This CDR3 has 15 amino acids. The CDR3 bases are TGTGCCAGCAGTGCCGCAGGTTCCTATAATTCACCCCTCCACTTT. Amino acids: CASSAAGSYNSPLHF.

The V and J genes are TRBV4-2 and TRBJ1-6; 7 bases agree with TRBD1. This CDR3 has 17 residues. J was trimmed by 5 bases and V by 0 bases; bases with no gene match: 7. CDR1 is LGHNA and CDR2 is YNFKEQ in the germline V gene. Here the CDR3 DNA reads TGTGCCAGCAGCCAAGACGGTTGGGGGACAGATAATTCACCCCTCCACTTT. Protein sequence: CASSQDGWGTDNSPLHF.

This clone was observed once. This sequence joins TRBV7-9 and TRBJ2-1, with D perhaps matching TRBD2 (5 bases). Germline-derived CDR1 and CDR2 are SEHNR and FQNEAQ (reference sequence). Trimming left V 5 bases short and J 6 bases short, with 14 bases between. The CDR3 has 14 amino acids. The CDR3: CASSPRAGVNEQFF. Written as DNA, the CDR3 is TGTGCCAGCAGCCCGAGGGCAGGCGTCAATGAGCAGTTCTTC.

J is TRBJ2-1 and V is TRBV7-3, with D possibly matching TRBD2 (5 bases). From germline, CDR1 is SGHTA and CDR2 FQGTGA. V shed 5 bases and J shed 0 bases, with 11 bases lying between them. This CDR3 is built from 15 residues. The CDR3 region is CASSLSASSYNEQFF. The CDR3 coding sequence is TGTGCCAGCAGCCTTAGCGCCTCCTCCTACAATGAGCAGTTCTTC.

With regard to this clone: Distinct nucleotide sequences in the sample also encode this CDR3. V gene TRBV14 combines with J gene TRBJ2-7; tentatively, D is TRBD1 (5 bases). This CDR3 comprises 15 residues. Germline lookup yields CDR1 SGHDN and CDR2 FVKESK. V was pared by 0 bases and J by 4 bases, with 13 bases between. The CDR3 nucleotides read TGTGCCAGCAGCCAAGATGGCCAGGGATGGTACGAGCAGTACTTC. As protein: CASSQDGQGWYEQYF.

This clone came up a few times. CDR3 nucleotides: TGCGCCAGCAGCCAAGACAACACGAACACCGGGGAGCTGTTTTTT. It yields the protein CASSQDNTNTGELFF. The chain combines TRBV4-3 with TRBJ2-2; D unclear. The length of the CDR3 is 15 residues. Germline values: CDR1 LGHNA, CDR2 YSLEER. V lost 0 bases and J 0 bases, leaving 5 bases between the germline ends.

A few counts support this clone. CDR3 in DNA: TGTGCCAGCAGCCGTGCTGCTAGCAGCTTCTCGGGGGAGCAGTTCTTC. Its protein is CASSRAASSFSGEQFF. The genes are TRBV5-6 and TRBJ2-1; a possible D gene is TRBD2 (5 bases). The CDR3 is 16 amino acids. Germline CDR1 and CDR2: SGHDT and YYEEEE. Trimming left V 4 bases short and J 10 bases short, with 24 bases between.

This clone was counted between two and nine times. V is TRBV6-5 and J is TRBJ2-7, with a weak D call TRBD1 (6 bases). Trimming pared 2 bases from V and 2 bases from J, leaving 7 bases between. The CDR3 loop spans 13 amino acids. Germline V gives CDR1 MNHEY, CDR2 SVGAGI. CDR3 region: CASSYRTAYEQYF. Here the CDR3 DNA reads TGTGCCAGCAGTTACCGGACAGCCTACGAGCAGTACTTC.

CDR3 in DNA: TGTGCCAGCAGTCCCCTTGACAGGGGTCGTGGGAACACTGAAGCTTTCTTT. Amino acids: CASSPLDRGRGNTEAFF. The chain employs TRBV27 and TRBJ1-1; TRBD1 aligns across 8 bases. Germline V gene lookup returns CDR1 MNHEY and CDR2 SMNVEV (reference sequence). The trim removed 5 bases at V and 1 base at J, leaving 12 bases unmatched. The CDR3 is 17 amino acids.

The chain carries TRBV19 and TRBJ2-2; perhaps TRBD2 as D (6 bases). The CDR3 length is 16 residues. Germline values: CDR1 LNHDA, CDR2 SQIVND (reference sequence). V was shortened by 5 bases and J by 3 bases, with 16 bases between the two germline ends. The CDR3 DNA reads as TGTGCCAGTAGTGAGTCGGCGGGGTCGTACACCGGGGAGCTGTTTTTT. It encodes CASSESAGSYTGELFF.

The V and J genes are TRBV19 and TRBJ2-1; TRBD2 aligns across 9 bases. Germline V gives CDR1 LNHDA, CDR2 SQIVND (reference sequence). The CDR3 runs 16 residues. The junction had 2 bases not matched to a gene; V was cut back by 2 bases and J by 0 bases. As DNA, the CDR3 is TGTGCCAGTAGTATAAAGCGGGGGGTCTCCTACAATGAGCAGTTCTTC. Translating gives CASSIKRGVSYNEQFF.

The chain links TRBV6-5 to TRBJ1-5; D unclear. The CDR3 loop spans 13 amino acids. Per the germline V gene, CDR1 is MNHEY and CDR2 is SVGAGI. Trimming took off 2 bases at V and 7 bases at J, with 9 bases between the two ends. In DNA, the CDR3 is TGTGCCAGCAGTTACGAGGGCCGGCAGCCCCAGCATTTT. Residues: CASSYEGRQPQHF.

The gene calls are TRBV6-5 and TRBJ2-7; a weak D match, TRBD2 (5 bases). The length of the CDR3 is 13 residues. Trimming stripped 0 bases from V and 3 bases from J, with 6 bases between. Germline assignment: CDR1 MNHEY and CDR2 SVGAGI. The CDR3 DNA reads as TGTGCCAGCAGTTACTCCGCGGGCTACGAGCAGTACTTC. Translating gives CASSYSAGYEQYF.

Note on this clone: The sample has other DNA sequences that encode this CDR3 too. J is TRBJ2-7 and V is TRBV4-3, with 9 bases identical to TRBD1. The CDR3 loop spans 18 amino acids. Unmatched junction bases numbered 17, after V lost 1 base and J lost 7 bases. In germline, CDR1 is LGHNA, CDR2 YSLEER. CDR3 nucleotide sequence: TGCGCCAGCAGCCAAGCCCACTCTGGGACAGGGACAACATATGAGCAGTACTTC. Encoded protein: CASSQAHSGTGTTYEQYF.

This sequence joins TRBV9 and TRBJ2-2, with TRBD1 as a possible D gene (6 bases). The CDR3 runs 15 residues. Germline CDR1 is SGDLS and CDR2 is YYNGEE. V was pared by 2 bases and J by 0 bases, with 8 bases between. The CDR3: CASSVGTPNTGELFF. The CDR3 region has the DNA TGTGCCAGCAGCGTGGGGACACCGAACACCGGGGAGCTGTTTTTT.

Turning to this clone: This sample also contains other DNA sequences that code for the same CDR3. The chain employs TRBV6-5 and TRBJ2-7, with D maybe TRBD1 (5 bases). V lost 6 bases, J lost 4 bases, and 16 bases lay in between. CDR1 is MNHEY and CDR2 is SVGAGI in the germline V gene. This CDR3 spans 14 amino acids. This CDR3 reads CASSAGQGLYEQYF. CDR3 in DNA: TGTGCCAGCAGCGCAGGCCAGGGTCTATACGAGCAGTACTTC.

This chain joins TRBV28 and TRBJ2-1; TRBD1 is a possible D gene (7 bases). Trimming stripped 7 bases from V and 2 bases from J, with 15 bases between. Germline CDR1 is MDHEN and CDR2 is SYDVKM. CDR3 size: 15 residues. The CDR3 bases are TGTGCCAGCACCTCTGGAGGGGGCGCCTACAATGAGCAGTTCTTC. Translating gives CASTSGGGAYNEQFF.

This clone was detected once. The chain joins TRBV6-6 to TRBJ1-5; 9 nucleotides line up with TRBD1. Per germline, CDR1 MNHNY and CDR2 SVGAGI (reference sequence). The V and J ends lost 7 bases and 4 bases, in that order; junction bases with no gene match: 5. The CDR3 runs 14 residues. As DNA, the CDR3 is TGTGCCAGCAACGACAGGGGGGGAAATCAGCCCCAGCATTTT. Amino acid sequence: CASNDRGGNQPQHF.

The V and J genes are TRBV5-4 and TRBJ1-1; D perhaps matches TRBD1 (6 bases). This CDR3 has 12 amino acids. CDR1 SGHNT and CDR2 YYREEE come from the germline V gene (reference sequence). V shed 4 bases and J shed 5 bases, with 9 bases lying between them. CDR3 in amino acids: CASSLQGTEAFF. CDR3 DNA sequence: TGTGCCAGCAGCCTACAGGGAACTGAAGCTTTCTTT.

This sequence joins TRBV27 and TRBJ1-1; D is uncertain. V was shortened by 3 bases and J by 5 bases, with 13 bases between the two germline ends. The length of the CDR3 is 14 residues. In germline, CDR1 is MNHEY, CDR2 SMNVEV (reference sequence). The CDR3 reads CASSFRMAETEAFF. The DNA of the CDR3 is TGTGCCAGCAGTTTTAGGATGGCGGAGACTGAAGCTTTCTTT.

The genes are TRBV28 and TRBJ1-1, with D possibly matching TRBD1 (6 bases). The CDR3 is 16 amino acids. V was cut by 4 bases and J by 3 bases, with 18 bases left in between. CDR1 and CDR2 (germline): MDHEN, SYDVKM. DNA for the CDR3: TGTGCCAGCAGTTCACCCCCGGGGACAAGGGACACTGAAGCTTTCTTT. It is translated as CASSSPPGTRDTEAFF.

The genes are TRBV27 and TRBJ2-3; 9 bases agree with TRBD2. This CDR3 has 15 amino acids. V gave up 2 bases and J gave up 1 base; unmatched junction bases: 1. Germline V gene sequence: CDR1 MNHEY, CDR2 SMNVEV (reference sequence). The CDR3: CASSLAGGRTDTQYF. DNA for the CDR3: TGTGCCAGCAGTTTAGCGGGGGGGCGCACAGATACGCAGTATTTT.

This chain connects TRBV11-2 to TRBJ2-1; D unresolved. The CDR3 is 15 residues long. V lost 8 bases to trimming and J lost 0 bases, with 14 bases between them. The germline V gene has CDR1 SGHAT and CDR2 FQNNGV. The CDR3 sequence: CASFFGRSSYNEQFF. The CDR3 DNA is TGTGCCAGCTTCTTTGGTCGGAGCTCCTACAATGAGCAGTTCTTC.

V usage is TRBV6-1 and J usage is TRBJ1-2; 7 nucleotides agree with TRBD1. Per the germline V gene, CDR1 is MNHNS and CDR2 is SASEGT. The CDR3 spans 17 residues. Losses at the gene ends were 3 bases for V and 4 bases for J; bases not matched to a gene: 14. The CDR3 DNA is TGTGCCAGCAGTGAGAGACAGGGTTTCTCGCCTGGCTATGGCTACACCTTC. Its protein product is CASSERQGFSPGYGYTF.

The chain carries TRBV5-1 and TRBJ2-3; 8 nucleotides agree with TRBD2. The trim removed 3 bases at V and 4 bases at J, leaving 7 bases unmatched. The CDR3 loop spans 15 amino acids. CDR1 and CDR2 (germline): SGHRS, YFSETQ. Here the CDR3 DNA reads TGCGCCAGCAGCTGGACGGGAGGGCTGGCAGATACGCAGTATTTT. Translation gives CASSWTGGLADTQYF.

This CDR3 is CASSILGSSTDTQYF. The CDR3 bases are TGTGCCAGTAGTATTTTGGGCAGCAGCACAGATACGCAGTATTTT. The chain has TRBV19 and TRBJ2-3; D gene uncertain. Germline-derived CDR1 and CDR2 are LNHDA and SQIVND (reference sequence). The V end was cut by 3 bases, the J end by 0 bases, with 10 bases between. CDR3 length: 15 amino acids.